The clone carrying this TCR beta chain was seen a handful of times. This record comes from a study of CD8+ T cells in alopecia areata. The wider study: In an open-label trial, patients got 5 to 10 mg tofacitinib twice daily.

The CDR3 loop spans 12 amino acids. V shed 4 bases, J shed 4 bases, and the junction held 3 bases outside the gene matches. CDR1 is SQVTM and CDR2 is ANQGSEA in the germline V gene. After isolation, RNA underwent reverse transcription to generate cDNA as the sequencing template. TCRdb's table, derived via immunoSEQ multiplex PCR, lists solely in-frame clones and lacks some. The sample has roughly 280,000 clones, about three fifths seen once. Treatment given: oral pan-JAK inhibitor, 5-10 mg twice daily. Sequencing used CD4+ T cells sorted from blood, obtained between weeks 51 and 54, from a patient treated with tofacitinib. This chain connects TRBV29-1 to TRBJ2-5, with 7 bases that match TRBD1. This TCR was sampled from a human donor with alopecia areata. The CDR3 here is CSVATGVETQYF. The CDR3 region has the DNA TGCAGCGTTGCTACAGGGGTAGAGACCCAGTACTTC.